The 5 T cell receptor beta chains given below trace back to one sample, sequenced in a study of shared clonotypes between healthy human individuals. Libraries were prepared by immunoSEQ multiplex PCR; TCRdb keeps only in-frame clonotypes and omits some of them. This repertoire shows about 480,000 clones, about three quarters found once; its top ten account for around 12%. Specimen: PBMCs. These TCRs come from a woman aged 35 to 49 in good health. Some clones in this sample may be carry-over from other donors' samples.

The V and J genes are TRBV7-6 and TRBJ2-5; D gene uncertain. V was trimmed by 2 bases and J by 1 base, leaving 5 bases between them. CDR3 size: 13 residues. Germline V gene lookup returns CDR1 SGHVS and CDR2 FNYEAQ. The CDR3 spells CASSLMAQETQYF. Written as DNA, the CDR3 is TGTGCCAGCAGCTTAATGGCCCAAGAGACCCAGTACTTC.

V gene TRBV5-6 combines with J gene TRBJ1-1, with 9 bases matching TRBD1. J lost 1 base, V lost 3 bases, and 10 bases had no gene match. Per the germline V gene, CDR1 is SGHDT and CDR2 is YYEEEE. The length of the CDR3 is 17 residues. DNA of the CDR3: TGTGCCAGCAGCTCCGCAAGGGGGACAGGGTGGAACACTGAAGCTTTCTTT. Translation: CASSSARGTGWNTEAFF. The entire variable domain, with the rest obtained from reference TRBV5-6 and TRBJ1-1, is as follows: DAGVTQSPTHLIKTRGQQVTLRCSPKSGHDTVSWYQQALGQGPQFIFQYYEEEERQRGNFPDRFSGHQFPNYSSELNVNALLLGDSALYLCASSSARGTGWNTEAFFGQGTRLTVV.

This sequence joins TRBV4-3 and TRBJ2-1; TRBD2 matches at 11 bases. J lost 9 bases, V lost 0 bases, and 4 bases had no gene match. From germline, CDR1 is LGHNA and CDR2 YSLEER. The CDR3 sequence is 15 residues long. CDR3 residues: CASSQELAGGGEQFF. The CDR3 DNA follows: TGCGCCAGCAGCCAAGAGTTAGCGGGAGGGGGTGAGCAGTTCTTC.

This clone was counted once. The chain joins TRBV28 to TRBJ1-5; a possible D gene is TRBD1 (5 bases). CDR3 size: 16 residues. Germline lookup yields CDR1 MDHEN and CDR2 SYDVKM. V lost 2 bases to trimming and J lost 3 bases, with 14 bases between them. The CDR3: CASSLARGLSNQPQHF. DNA for the CDR3: TGTGCCAGCAGTTTAGCCCGGGGCCTGTCCAATCAGCCCCAGCATTTT. The full variable domain, its missing parts supplied by reference TRBV28 and TRBJ1-5, is DVKVTQSSRYLVKRTGEKVFLECVQDMDHENMFWYRQDPGLGLRLIYFSYDVKMKEKGDIPEGYSVSREKKERFSLILESASTNQTSMYLCASSLARGLSNQPQHFGDGTRLSIL.

This clone appeared a few times. The gene calls are TRBV5-1 and TRBJ1-3; possibly TRBD1 for D (5 bases). Trimming removed 4 bases at V and 5 bases at J, with 16 bases between. Germline V gene data show CDR1 as SGHRS and CDR2 as YFSETQ. This CDR3 comprises 15 residues. The DNA of the CDR3 is TGCGCCAGCAGCCCCAACGGGCGGGGCCGAAACACCATATATTTT. It codes for CASSPNGRGRNTIYF.